This T cell receptor beta chain was captured in a study of cytomegalovirus exposure and HLA in healthy donors. Study details: Among roughly 190 million T cells, an earlier analysis found 90 million to 130 million unique TCR beta sequences.

The table lists this clone with a count of one. Primers: 60 Vbeta forward and 13 Jbeta reverse. Some clones are missing from TCRdb's copy, which holds only in-frame ones; the method was immunoSEQ multiplex PCR. This repertoire shows fewer than 200,000 clones, approximately 85% found once; its top ten account for 2.5% to 3%. The sequenced sample consisted of PBMCs. The sequence was collected from a man aged 25-40 years in good health and CMV-seropositive.

The CDR3, as DNA: TGTGCCAGCAGCCCTCTCAATGAGCAGTTCTTC. Amino acids: CASSPLNEQFF. The chain joins TRBV25-1 to TRBJ2-1; D is uncertain. This CDR3 region has 11 residues. Trimming shortened V by 6 bases and J by 6 bases, and 6 bases separated the two germline ends. Germline loops: CDR1 MGHDK, CDR2 SYGVNS.